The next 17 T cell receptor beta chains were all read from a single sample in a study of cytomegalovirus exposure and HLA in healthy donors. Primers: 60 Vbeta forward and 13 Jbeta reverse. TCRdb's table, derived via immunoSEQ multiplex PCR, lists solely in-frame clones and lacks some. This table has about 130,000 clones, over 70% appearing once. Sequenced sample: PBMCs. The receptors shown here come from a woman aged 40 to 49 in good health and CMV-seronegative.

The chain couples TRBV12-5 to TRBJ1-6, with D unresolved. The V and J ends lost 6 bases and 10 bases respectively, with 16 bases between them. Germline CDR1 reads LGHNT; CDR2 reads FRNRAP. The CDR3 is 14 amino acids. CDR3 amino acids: CASGSGPPGSPLHF. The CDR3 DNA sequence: TGTGCTAGTGGATCCGGACCGCCGGGGTCACCCCTCCACTTT.

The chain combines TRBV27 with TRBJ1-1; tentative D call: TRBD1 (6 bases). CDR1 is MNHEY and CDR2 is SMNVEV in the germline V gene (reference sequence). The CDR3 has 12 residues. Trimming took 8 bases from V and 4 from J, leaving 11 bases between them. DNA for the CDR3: TGTGCCAGCCGACGCAGGGGCACTGAAGCTTTCTTT. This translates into CASRRRGTEAFF.

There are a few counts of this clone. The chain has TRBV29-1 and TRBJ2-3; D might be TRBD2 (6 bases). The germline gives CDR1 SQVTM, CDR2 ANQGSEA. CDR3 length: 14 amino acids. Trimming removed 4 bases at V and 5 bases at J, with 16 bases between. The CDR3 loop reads CSVVRPTGGDTQYF. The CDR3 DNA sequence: TGCAGCGTTGTTCGCCCCACCGGGGGAGATACGCAGTATTTT.

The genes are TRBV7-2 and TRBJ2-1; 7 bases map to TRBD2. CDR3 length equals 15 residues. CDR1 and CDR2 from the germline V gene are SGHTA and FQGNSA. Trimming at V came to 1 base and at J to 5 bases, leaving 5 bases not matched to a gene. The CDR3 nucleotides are TGTGCCAGCAGCTTAGTAGCGGGTTACAACAATGAGCAGTTCTTC. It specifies CASSLVAGYNNEQFF. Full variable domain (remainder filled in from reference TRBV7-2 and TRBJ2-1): GAGVSQSPSNKVTEKGKDVELRCDPISGHTALYWYRQSLGQGLEFLIYFQGNSAPDKSGLPSDRFSAERTGGSVSTLTIQRTQQEDSAVYLCASSLVAGYNNEQFFGPGTRLTVL.

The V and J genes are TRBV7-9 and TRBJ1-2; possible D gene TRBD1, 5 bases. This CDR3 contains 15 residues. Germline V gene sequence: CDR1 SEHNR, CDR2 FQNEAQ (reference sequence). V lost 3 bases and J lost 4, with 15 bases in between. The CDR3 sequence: CASSLASDRGYGYTF. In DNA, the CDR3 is TGTGCCAGCAGCTTGGCGTCCGACAGAGGCTATGGCTACACCTTC.

The CDR3 bases are TGTGCCAGTAGCATCACCCTAAGCGGGAGGGGCGAGCAGTACTTC. Encoded protein: CASSITLSGRGEQYF. This chain connects TRBV19 to TRBJ2-5; 10 nucleotides agree with TRBD2. Matching the DNA end better, TRBJ2-7 makes the J call doubtful. The V gene's germline CDR1 is LNHDA and CDR2 SQIVND (reference sequence). The CDR3 extends over 15 amino acids.

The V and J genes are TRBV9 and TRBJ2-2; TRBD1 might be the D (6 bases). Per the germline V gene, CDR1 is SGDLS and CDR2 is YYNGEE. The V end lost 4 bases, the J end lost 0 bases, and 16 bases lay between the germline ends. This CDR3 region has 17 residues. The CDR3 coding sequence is TGTGCCAGCAGCTCGAGGATCGGACAGTCGAACACCGGGGAGCTGTTTTTT. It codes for CASSSRIGQSNTGELFF.

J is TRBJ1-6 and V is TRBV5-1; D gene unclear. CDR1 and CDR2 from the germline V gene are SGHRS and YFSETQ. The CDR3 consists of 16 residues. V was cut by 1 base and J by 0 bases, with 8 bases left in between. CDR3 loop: CASSLHSGSYNSPLHF. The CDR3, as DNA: TGCGCCAGCAGCTTGCACAGCGGCTCCTATAATTCACCCCTCCACTTT.

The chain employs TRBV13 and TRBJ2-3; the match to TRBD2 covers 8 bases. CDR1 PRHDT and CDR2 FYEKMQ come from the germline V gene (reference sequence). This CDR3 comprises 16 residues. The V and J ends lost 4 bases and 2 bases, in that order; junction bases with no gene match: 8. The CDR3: CASSSSGTSITDTQYF. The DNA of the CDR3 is TGTGCCAGCAGCTCCTCCGGGACTAGTATCACAGATACGCAGTATTTT. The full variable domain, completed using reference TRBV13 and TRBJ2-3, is AAGVIQSPRHLIKEKRETATLKCYPIPRHDTVYWYQQGPGQDPQFLISFYEKMQSDKGSIPDRFSAQQFSDYHSELNMSSLELGDSALYFCASSSSGTSITDTQYFGPGTRLTVL.

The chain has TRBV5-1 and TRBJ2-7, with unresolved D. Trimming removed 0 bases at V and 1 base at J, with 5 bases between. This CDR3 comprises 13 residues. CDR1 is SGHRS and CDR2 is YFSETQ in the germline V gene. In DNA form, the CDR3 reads TGCGCCAGCAGCTTGGCCAAATCCTACGAGCAGTACTTC. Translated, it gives CASSLAKSYEQYF.

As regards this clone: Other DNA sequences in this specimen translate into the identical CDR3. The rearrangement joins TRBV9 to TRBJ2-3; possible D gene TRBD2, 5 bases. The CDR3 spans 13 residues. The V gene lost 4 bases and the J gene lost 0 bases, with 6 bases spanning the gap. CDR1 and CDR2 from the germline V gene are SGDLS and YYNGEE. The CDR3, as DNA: TGTGCCAGCAGCCGCGGGAGCACAGATACGCAGTATTTT. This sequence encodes CASSRGSTDTQYF. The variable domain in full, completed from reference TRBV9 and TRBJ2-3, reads DSGVTQTPKHLITATGQRVTLRCSPRSGDLSVYWYQQSLDQGLQFLIQYYNGEERAKGNILERFSAQQFPDLHSELNLSSLELGDSALYFCASSRGSTDTQYFGPGTRLTVL.

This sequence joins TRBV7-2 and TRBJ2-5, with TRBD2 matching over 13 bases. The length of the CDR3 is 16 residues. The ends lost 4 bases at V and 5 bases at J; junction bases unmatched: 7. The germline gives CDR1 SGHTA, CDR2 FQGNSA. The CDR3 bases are TGTGCCAGCAGCTCCGGACTAGCGGGAGATATCGAGACCCAGTACTTC. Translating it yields CASSSGLAGDIETQYF. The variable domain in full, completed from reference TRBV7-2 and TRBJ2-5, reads GAGVSQSPSNKVTEKGKDVELRCDPISGHTALYWYRQSLGQGLEFLIYFQGNSAPDKSGLPSDRFSAERTGGSVSTLTIQRTQQEDSAVYLCASSSGLAGDIETQYFGPGTRLLVL.

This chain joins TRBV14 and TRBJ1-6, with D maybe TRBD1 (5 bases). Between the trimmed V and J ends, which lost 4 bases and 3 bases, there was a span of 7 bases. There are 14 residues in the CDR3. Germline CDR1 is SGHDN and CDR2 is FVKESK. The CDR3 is CASSRRGYNSPLHF. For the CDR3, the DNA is TGTGCCAGCAGCCGGAGGGGCTATAATTCACCCCTCCACTTT. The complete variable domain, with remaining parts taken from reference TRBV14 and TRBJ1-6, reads EAGVTQFPSHSVIEKGQTVTLRCDPISGHDNLYWYRRVMGKEIKFLLHFVKESKQDESGMPNNRFLAERTGGTYSTLKVQPAELEDSGVYFCASSRRGYNSPLHFGNGTRLTVT.

The chain's CDR3 is CASSLEGHGIGEQYF. The CDR3 DNA follows: TGTGCCAGCAGCTTAGAAGGACACGGCATAGGAGAGCAGTACTTC. This chain uses TRBV7-2 with TRBJ2-7, with D tentatively TRBD1 (5 bases). Between the trimmed V and J ends, which lost 1 base and 7 bases, there was a span of 17 bases. This CDR3 has 15 amino acids. Germline assignment: CDR1 SGHTA and CDR2 FQGNSA.

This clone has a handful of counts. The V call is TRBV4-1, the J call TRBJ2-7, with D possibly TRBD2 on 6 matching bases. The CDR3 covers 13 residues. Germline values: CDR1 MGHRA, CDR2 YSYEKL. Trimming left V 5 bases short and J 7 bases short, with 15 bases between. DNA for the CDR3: TGCGCCAGCAGCGGGGCTAGCGAGGTGGAGCAGTACTTC. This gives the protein CASSGASEVEQYF.

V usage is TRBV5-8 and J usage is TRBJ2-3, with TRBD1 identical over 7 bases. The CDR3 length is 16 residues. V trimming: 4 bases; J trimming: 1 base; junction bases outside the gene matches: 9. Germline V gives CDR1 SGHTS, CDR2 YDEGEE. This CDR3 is CASSHIQGFGTDTQYF. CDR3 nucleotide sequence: TGTGCCAGCAGCCATATACAGGGGTTCGGCACAGATACGCAGTATTTT.

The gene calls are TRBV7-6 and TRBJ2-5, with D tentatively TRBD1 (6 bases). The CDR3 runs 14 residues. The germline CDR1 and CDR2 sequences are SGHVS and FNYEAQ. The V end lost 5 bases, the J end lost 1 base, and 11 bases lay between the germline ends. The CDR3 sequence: CASSQRGTQETQYF. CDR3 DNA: TGTGCCAGCAGCCAAAGGGGGACCCAAGAGACCCAGTACTTC.